This T cell receptor beta chain was observed in a study of cytomegalovirus exposure and HLA in healthy donors. This CDR3 region has 15 residues. Germline trimming cut 4 bases from V and 1 base from J; bases unmatched to any gene: 4. The V gene's germline CDR1 is KGHSH and CDR2 LQKENI. Data came from immunoSEQ multiplex PCR; TCRdb stores just in-frame clones and leaves some out. The sample includes roughly 220,000 clones, roughly 84% of them seen just once. The TCR originated in a woman aged 30 to 39 in good health and CMV-seropositive. The chain employs TRBV18 and TRBJ1-1; 9 bases are shared with TRBD1. The sample taken for sequencing was PBMCs. In DNA form, the CDR3 reads TGTGCCAGCTCACGACAGGGGGGTAAGAACACTGAAGCTTTCTTT. Protein sequence: CASSRQGGKNTEAFF.